The 32 T cell receptor beta chains presented below share a single source sample, sequenced in a study of OX40 agonist ivuxolimab in advanced cancers. This table comes from immunoSEQ multiplex PCR, and its TCRdb copy is limited to in-frame clones, with some not included. The table has 65,000 to 95,000 clones, more than 70% seen once. Sequenced material: CD4+ or CD8+ T cells sorted from blood, taken in a trial of the OX40 agonist ivuxolimab. The receptors were gathered from an adult with an advanced solid tumor such as melanoma, head and neck, liver or kidney cancer.

The V gene is TRBV7-2, the J gene TRBJ1-3; D possibly corresponds to TRBD1 (6 bases). This CDR3 is built from 14 residues. Trimming shortened V by 1 base and J by 5 bases, and 9 bases separated the two germline ends. CDR1 and CDR2 (germline): SGHTA, FQGNSA. The DNA for the CDR3 is TGTGCCAGCAGCTTAGTAGGACAGAGAAACACCATATATTTT. Encoded protein: CASSLVGQRNTIYF.

This chain uses TRBV18 with TRBJ2-2; 7 bases agree with TRBD1. The CDR3 length is 17 residues. V lost 3 bases and J lost 1; bases outside the gene matches: 8. Germline V gene sequence: CDR1 KGHSH, CDR2 LQKENI. The CDR3 protein is CASSPPTGRLNTGELFF. The CDR3 region has the DNA TGTGCCAGCTCACCGCCGACAGGGCGGTTGAACACCGGGGAGCTGTTTTTT. Full variable domain (outside the CDR3, taken from reference TRBV18 and TRBJ2-2): NAGVMQNPRHLVRRRGQEARLRCSPMKGHSHVYWYRQLPEEGLKFMVYLQKENIIDESGMPKERFSAEFPKEGPSILRIQQVVRGDSAAYFCASSPPTGRLNTGELFFGEGSRLTVL.

This rearrangement joins TRBV27 to TRBJ2-7; D perhaps matches TRBD1 (5 bases). The CDR3 consists of 16 residues. Germline CDR1 and CDR2: MNHEY and SMNVEV (reference sequence). The ends were cut back, 3 bases at V and 5 bases at J, with 20 bases in the middle. In DNA form, the CDR3 reads TGTGCCAGCAGTTTGGATCAGGGTAGAAGATTGAACGAGCAGTACTTC. Translation gives CASSLDQGRRLNEQYF.

The J gene is TRBJ2-1, the V gene TRBV6-1, with 7 bases identical to TRBD1. After removal of 4 bases from V and 6 bases from J, the junction contained 6 bases not matched to a gene. The CDR3 covers 14 residues. Germline CDR1 reads MNHNS; CDR2 reads SASEGT. The DNA of the CDR3 is TGTGCCAGCAGTGCCAGGACAGGACCCAATGAGCAGTTCTTC. Protein product: CASSARTGPNEQFF.

The genes are TRBV27 and TRBJ2-7, with 12 bases lining up with TRBD2. The CDR3 contains 17 residues. CDR1 and CDR2 from the germline V gene are MNHEY and SMNVEV (reference sequence). J was trimmed by 1 base and V by 3 bases; bases with no gene match: 7. This CDR3 is CASSFYRTSGKSYEQYF. The CDR3 DNA reads TGTGCCAGCAGTTTCTATCGGACTAGCGGGAAGTCCTACGAGCAGTACTTC.

The chain is built from TRBV15 and TRBJ2-5; no reliable D call. The V and J ends lost 6 bases and 1 base respectively, with 9 bases between them. Germline lookup yields CDR1 LNHNV and CDR2 YYDKDF (reference sequence). This CDR3 is 13 amino acids long. CDR3 in amino acids: CATRRTPQETQYF. The CDR3 region has the DNA TGTGCCACCAGAAGGACCCCCCAAGAGACCCAGTACTTC.

V and J are TRBV13 and TRBJ2-5; 11 bases align to TRBD2. Trimming took 0 bases from V and 3 from J; bases not matched to a gene: 0. Germline CDR1 reads PRHDT; CDR2 reads FYEKMQ (reference sequence). The CDR3 totals 15 residues. In nucleotides, the CDR3 is TGTGCCAGCAGCTTAGGACTAGCGGGGGAAGAGACCCAGTACTTC. Amino acids: CASSLGLAGEETQYF.

This clone was counted a single time. The chain employs TRBV6-6 and TRBJ2-1; D possibly matches TRBD1 or TRBD2 (6 bases each). V was cut by 4 bases and J by 15 bases, with 22 bases left in between. Germline CDR1 is MNHNY and CDR2 is SVGAGI (reference sequence). The CDR3 extends over 14 amino acids. Here the CDR3 reads CASSFRQESGRPFF. In DNA, the CDR3 is TGTGCCAGCAGTTTCCGACAGGAATCTGGGAGGCCGTTCTTC.

This clone was detected only once. The genes are TRBV27 and TRBJ2-7; 8 nucleotides match TRBD2. Per the germline V gene, CDR1 is MNHEY and CDR2 is SMNVEV (reference sequence). The CDR3 loop spans 16 amino acids. With V trimmed by 9 bases and J by 3 bases, 16 bases remained unmatched. CDR3 region: CARRAGAEAGGYEQYF. CDR3 in DNA: TGTGCCAGGAGGGCAGGGGCGGAGGCGGGAGGCTACGAGCAGTACTTC.

The chain recombines TRBV11-3 with TRBJ1-1; D unresolved. The germline V and J ends were trimmed by 1 base and 3 bases, with 21 bases remaining between them. From germline, CDR1 is SGHNT and CDR2 YENEEA. The CDR3 length is 18 residues. The CDR3 nucleotides are TGTGCCAGCAGCTTAGGGGTGTGGTGGAGTGGAGGAGACACTGAAGCTTTCTTT. It yields the protein CASSLGVWWSGGDTEAFF.

The chain is built from TRBV7-9 and TRBJ1-1; D might be TRBD1 (6 bases). V lost 1 base and J 5 bases, leaving 8 bases between the germline ends. Per the germline V gene, CDR1 is SEHNR and CDR2 is FQNEAQ (reference sequence). There are 13 residues in the CDR3. The CDR3: CASSLEGETEAFF. The CDR3 DNA reads as TGTGCCAGCAGCTTAGAGGGGGAGACTGAAGCTTTCTTT. The full variable domain, completed using reference TRBV7-9 and TRBJ1-1, is DTGVSQNPRHKITKRGQNVTFRCDPISEHNRLYWYRQTLGQGPEFLTYFQNEAQLEKSRLLSDRFSAERPKGSFSTLEIQRTEQGDSAMYLCASSLEGETEAFFGQGTRLTVV.

This CDR3 reads CATHHGSTDTQYF. The CDR3 nucleotides read TGTGCCACCCACCACGGAAGCACAGATACGCAGTATTTT. This chain uses TRBV28 with TRBJ2-3; D is undetermined. CDR1 is MDHEN and CDR2 is SYDVKM in the germline V gene. CDR3 length: 13 residues. Deletions cut 10 bases from V and 0 bases from J, with 11 bases between.

The chain uses TRBV5-1 and TRBJ1-6; D is uncertain. Germline CDR1 SGHRS, CDR2 YFSETQ. The CDR3 consists of 13 residues. V lost 0 bases, J lost 13 bases, and 11 bases lay in between. This CDR3 is CASSLGSRGPLHF. Written as DNA, the CDR3 is TGCGCCAGCAGCTTGGGGTCCCGAGGCCCCCTCCACTTT.

The V gene is TRBV7-9, the J gene TRBJ2-7, with 7 bases that match TRBD1. CDR1 is SEHNR and CDR2 is FQNEAQ in the germline V gene (reference sequence). Germline trimming cut 5 bases from V and 5 bases from J; bases unmatched to any gene: 15. The CDR3 is made up of 16 amino acids. The CDR3 protein is CASSLLVGTVRNEQYF. In DNA, the CDR3 is TGTGCCAGCAGCCTCCTCGTGGGGACAGTGAGGAACGAGCAGTACTTC.

The chain carries TRBV5-1 and TRBJ2-5; D possibly corresponds to TRBD1 (6 bases). The J call is uncertain, as TRBJ2-7 better fits the DNA end. The CDR3 is 17 residues long. Germline V gene sequence: CDR1 SGHRS, CDR2 YFSETQ. The CDR3 region is CASSLEPGHLLRYEQYF. CDR3 coding DNA: TGCGCCAGCAGCTTGGAGCCGGGACACCTTCTCCGCTACGAGCAGTACTTC.

J is TRBJ2-2 and V is TRBV5-6; 11 bases are shared with TRBD2. J lost 4 bases, V lost 0 bases, and 5 bases had no gene match. The CDR3 sequence is 17 residues long. Germline V CDR1 and CDR2: SGHDT, YYEEEE. CDR3 protein: CASSLALAGEATGELFF. The CDR3 DNA reads TGTGCCAGCAGCTTGGCACTAGCGGGAGAGGCCACCGGGGAGCTGTTTTTT.

In its sample, this clone was seen a few times. The J gene is TRBJ2-2, the V gene TRBV11-2; 7 nucleotides agree with TRBD2. J was trimmed by 6 bases and V by 3 bases; bases with no gene match: 10. The CDR3 loop spans 16 amino acids. Germline assignment: CDR1 SGHAT and CDR2 FQNNGV. CDR3 residues: CASSFLRGRRSGELFF. CDR3 nucleotide sequence: TGTGCCAGCAGCTTTCTTCGCGGGAGAAGATCCGGGGAGCTGTTTTTT.

This clone was seen once. The V and J genes are TRBV28 and TRBJ2-7, with no clear D. The CDR3 totals 16 residues. The germline V and J ends were trimmed by 2 bases and 2 bases, with 16 bases remaining between them. Germline CDR1 and CDR2: MDHEN and SYDVKM. CDR3 residues: CASSLKASYRPYEQYF. In nucleotides, the CDR3 is TGTGCCAGCAGTTTAAAGGCCAGTTACCGACCCTACGAGCAGTACTTC. Based on the CDR3 plus reference TRBV28 and TRBJ2-7, the full variable domain is DVKVTQSSRYLVKRTGEKVFLECVQDMDHENMFWYRQDPGLGLRLIYFSYDVKMKEKGDIPEGYSVSREKKERFSLILESASTNQTSMYLCASSLKASYRPYEQYFGPGTRLTVT.

V usage is TRBV28 and J usage is TRBJ1-2; tentative D call: TRBD1 (5 bases). Germline V gives CDR1 MDHEN, CDR2 SYDVKM. The CDR3 runs 17 residues. V was cut by 7 bases and J by 6 bases, with 27 bases left in between. CDR3 protein: CASTSPPGLLEGNGYTF. The CDR3 coding sequence is TGTGCCAGCACCTCTCCCCCGGGGCTCCTGGAAGGGAATGGCTACACCTTC.

V gene TRBV7-9 combines with J gene TRBJ1-4; D may be TRBD1 (5 bases). Germline-derived CDR1 and CDR2 are SEHNR and FQNEAQ (reference sequence). This CDR3 region has 15 residues. Trimming stripped 7 bases from V and 3 bases from J, with 15 bases between. The CDR3 DNA is TGTGCCAGCATCCAATTCGGGACGGCTAATGAAAAACTGTTTTTT. As protein: CASIQFGTANEKLFF.

The V gene is TRBV18, the J gene TRBJ1-1; possibly TRBD1 for D (5 bases). Germline CDR1 is KGHSH and CDR2 is LQKENI. V lost 6 bases and J 2 bases, leaving 10 bases between the germline ends. The CDR3 contains 13 residues. The CDR3: CASSRDVNTEAFF. Here the CDR3 DNA reads TGTGCCAGCTCCCGGGACGTTAACACTGAAGCTTTCTTT.

This chain links TRBV13 with TRBJ1-3; D gene ambiguous. The germline CDR1 and CDR2 sequences are PRHDT and FYEKMQ (reference sequence). This CDR3 contains 14 residues. V was shortened by 4 bases and J by 0 bases, with 7 bases between the two germline ends. CDR3 loop: CASSWGLSGNTIYF. In DNA, the CDR3 is TGTGCCAGCAGCTGGGGTCTCTCTGGAAACACCATATATTTT.

This rearrangement joins TRBV5-6 to TRBJ2-3; D is undetermined. Germline V gives CDR1 SGHDT, CDR2 YYEEEE. Trimming stripped 0 bases from V and 0 bases from J, with 17 bases between. The CDR3 is 18 residues long. CDR3 coding DNA: TGTGCCAGCAGCTTGGGGTACAGCCTCCAAGCTAGCACAGATACGCAGTATTTT. Translating gives CASSLGYSLQASTDTQYF.

This clone has just a few counts. The chain links TRBV10-3 to TRBJ1-5; D unclear. The CDR3 spans 13 residues. CDR1 is ENHRY, CDR2 SYGVKD, per germline. V was cut by 2 bases and J by 3 bases, with 5 bases left in between. The DNA for the CDR3 is TGTGCCATCAGTGAGGGGTACAATCAGCCCCAGCATTTT. Protein sequence: CAISEGYNQPQHF.

CDR3 coding DNA: TGTGCCAGCGGACCGGGGACAGGGGGCCACAATGAGCAGTTCTTC. Protein: CASGPGTGGHNEQFF. This rearrangement joins TRBV7-3 to TRBJ2-1, with TRBD1 identical over 12 bases. With 8 bases clipped from V and 5 bases from J, the junction kept 7 bases outside the gene matches. This CDR3 is built from 15 residues. From germline, CDR1 is SGHTA and CDR2 FQGTGA. The variable domain in full, with the rest retrieved from reference TRBV7-3 and TRBJ2-1, is GAGVSQTPSNKVTEKGKYVELRCDPISGHTALYWYRQSLGQGPEFLIYFQGTGAADDSGLPNDRFFAVRPEGSVSTLKIQRTERGDSAVYLCASGPGTGGHNEQFFGPGTRLTVL.

The chain is built from TRBV9 and TRBJ2-3, with 10 bases fitting TRBD2. The CDR3 runs to 17 residues. Germline V lookup: CDR1 SGDLS, CDR2 YYNGEE. The J segment lost 1 base and the V segment lost 0 bases, leaving 5 bases of the junction unmatched. In DNA, the CDR3 is TGTGCCAGCAGCGTAGCTCCTAGCGGGGGTGGCACAGATACGCAGTATTTT. It specifies CASSVAPSGGGTDTQYF.

Here the CDR3 reads CASSLRVSNSPLHF. In DNA, the CDR3 is TGTGCCAGCAGCTTAAGGGTCAGTAATTCACCCCTCCACTTT. This rearrangement joins TRBV13 to TRBJ1-6, with no clear D. The CDR3 is made up of 14 amino acids. Germline V gene data show CDR1 as PRHDT and CDR2 as FYEKMQ (reference sequence). V was shortened by 2 bases and J by 6 bases, with 8 bases between the two germline ends.

This rearrangement joins TRBV5-4 to TRBJ2-1; 8 bases are shared with TRBD2. Per germline, CDR1 SGHNT and CDR2 YYREEE (reference sequence). V was clipped by 0 bases and J by 5 bases; unmatched bases: 7. This CDR3 is 16 amino acids long. CDR3 bases: TGTGCCAGCAGCTTGGAATTCGGCGGGGGGAACAATGAGCAGTTCTTC. It yields the protein CASSLEFGGGNNEQFF.

This clone was counted a few times. The CDR3 region is CASSSGGRAYEQYF. The CDR3 bases are TGTGCCAGCAGTTCGGGCGGGAGGGCCTACGAGCAGTACTTC. The gene calls are TRBV27 and TRBJ2-7; TRBD2 aligns across 9 bases. CDR1 and CDR2 (germline): MNHEY, SMNVEV (reference sequence). Trimming cost V 4 bases and J 2 bases; bases outside gene matches: 3. The CDR3 length is 14 residues.

In its sample, this clone was seen once. The chain uses TRBV4-1 and TRBJ2-5; 12 nucleotides agree with TRBD2. Per the germline V gene, CDR1 is MGHRA and CDR2 is YSYEKL. The junction had 7 bases not matched to a gene; V was cut back by 4 bases and J by 1 base. This CDR3 spans 17 amino acids. Here the CDR3 DNA reads TGCGCCAGCAGCCGCCTTCTAGCGGGGGGGCTCCAAGAGACCCAGTACTTC. Amino acid sequence: CASSRLLAGGLQETQYF.

V is TRBV5-4 and J is TRBJ2-2; 12 positions agree with TRBD2. V gave up 5 bases and J gave up 5 bases; unmatched junction bases: 7. The CDR3 totals 16 residues. Germline V CDR1 and CDR2: SGHNT, YYREEE (reference sequence). CDR3 sequence (DNA): TGTGCCAGCAGGCCGACTAGCGGGAGAAGTACCGGGGAGCTGTTTTTT. Its translation: CASRPTSGRSTGELFF.

This chain links TRBV28 with TRBJ2-3; D not certain. Trimming pared 5 bases from V and 0 bases from J, leaving 15 bases between. Germline V CDR1 and CDR2: MDHEN, SYDVKM. The CDR3 is made up of 16 amino acids. CDR3 sequence: CASSPLGVTSTDTQYF. Here the CDR3 DNA reads TGTGCCAGCAGTCCCCTTGGCGTAACTAGCACAGATACGCAGTATTTT.